This T cell receptor beta chain was documented in a study of T cell responses to AZD1222 COVID-19 vaccine. There are 13 residues in the CDR3. Germline CDR1 reads SGHTA; CDR2 reads FQGNSA. V lost 3 bases and J lost 5, with 10 bases in between. A remark on this clone: What it binds is unknown.

Overall study findings and caveats: The study sampled repertoires only after the peak T cell response. White British donors predominated, females outnumbered males, and clonal diversity was possibly underestimated. Epitopes outside B.1.351 and B.1.1.7 mutated regions reportedly drew nearly half of spike TCRs. Baseline testing showed seropositivity in only a handful of AZD1222 recipients.

Produced via immunoSEQ multiplex PCR; TCRdb's table is partial and in-frame only. The profile shows 150,000 to 200,000 clones, 80% to 90% of them singletons. This sequence originates from an adult in good health. This rearrangement joins TRBV7-2 to TRBJ1-1, with D unclear. The source was peripheral blood, collected on day 0 of MenACWY control vaccination. As DNA, the CDR3 is TGTGCCAGCAGCTTCATGCCCGAGACTGAAGCTTTCTTT. Translation gives CASSFMPETEAFF.